The 20 T cell receptor beta chains below all came from one sample that was sequenced in a study of control samples from healthy donors and cancer patients (dated by TCRdb to about 2020). The library relied on the immunoSEQ multiplex PCR assay. As stored in TCRdb, this immuneACCESS dataset retains in-frame rearrangements with V and J assigned. A fraction of the clones does not appear; measured against another copy, unresolved V genes explain less than half of the discrepancy, and the remainder lacks a known reason. This sample is represented by 150,000 to 200,000 clones; roughly 94% of them were singletons. The ten largest clones represent 1.1% to 1.5% of the sample. The sequenced sample consisted of blood. These receptors were taken from a woman under 30 in good health.

The chain carries TRBV11-2 and TRBJ1-1, with D hard to call. Trimming left V 1 base short and J 11 bases short, with 11 bases between. Germline CDR1 SGHAT, CDR2 FQNNGV. This CDR3 is 12 amino acids long. As DNA, the CDR3 is TGTGCCAGCAGCTTAGTCTTTGGGAGGGCTTTCTTT. It codes for CASSLVFGRAFF.

V gene TRBV9 combines with J gene TRBJ1-4; D gene uncertain. The CDR3 runs to 14 residues. Germline CDR1 is SGDLS and CDR2 is YYNGEE. V was cut by 0 bases and J by 3 bases, with 6 bases left in between. CDR3 amino acids: CASSVDSANEKLFF. Here the CDR3 DNA reads TGTGCCAGCAGCGTAGACAGTGCTAATGAAAAACTGTTTTTT.

The chain combines TRBV7-2 with TRBJ1-1; possible D gene TRBD1, 5 bases. Trimming shortened V by 6 bases and J by 2 bases, and 13 bases separated the two germline ends. The CDR3 is 14 residues long. Germline values: CDR1 SGHTA, CDR2 FQGNSA. The CDR3 sequence: CASRTEALNTEAFF. The CDR3 nucleotides read TGTGCCAGCAGGACAGAGGCCCTAAACACTGAAGCTTTCTTT.

This chain uses TRBV5-8 with TRBJ1-2; 9 bases align to TRBD1. CDR1 SGHTS and CDR2 YDEGEE come from the germline V gene. V trimming: 9 bases; J trimming: 3 bases; junction bases outside the gene matches: 9. The CDR3 consists of 14 residues. CDR3 protein: CATPGTGTYYGYTF. The CDR3 DNA is TGTGCCACCCCAGGGACAGGGACATACTATGGCTACACCTTC. The full variable domain, its missing parts supplied by reference TRBV5-8 and TRBJ1-2, is EAGVTQSPTHLIKTRGQQATLRCSPISGHTSVYWYQQALGLGLQFLLWYDEGEERNRGNFPPRFSGRQFPNYSSELNVNALELEDSALYLCATPGTGTYYGYTFGSGTRLTVV.

The chain links TRBV9 to TRBJ2-7, with D hard to call. V was cut by 0 bases and J by 0 bases, with 7 bases left in between. The CDR3 consists of 14 residues. CDR1 is SGDLS, CDR2 YYNGEE, per germline. CDR3 region: CASSVDVSSYEQYF. The CDR3 nucleotides read TGTGCCAGCAGCGTAGACGTCAGCTCCTACGAGCAGTACTTC.

The chain joins TRBV4-1 to TRBJ1-1; D unclear. CDR1 and CDR2 from the germline V gene are MGHRA and YSYEKL. Trimming shortened V by 8 bases and J by 6 bases, and 13 bases separated the two germline ends. The CDR3 consists of 12 residues. For the CDR3, the DNA is TGCGCCAGCTTCGGTTGGACGGCTGAAGCTTTCTTT. Residues: CASFGWTAEAFF.

This clone was observed a single time. This sequence joins TRBV29-1 and TRBJ2-1; D is undetermined. In germline, CDR1 is SQVTM, CDR2 ANQGSEA. The CDR3 totals 13 residues. Trimming took 3 bases from V and 5 from J, leaving 11 bases between them. The CDR3 region has the DNA TGCAGCGTTGAGAGGTACACAAACAATGAGCAGTTCTTC. Translated: CSVERYTNNEQFF.

The chain couples TRBV25-1 to TRBJ2-3; unclear D gene. With 2 bases removed from V and 0 bases from J, the gap between germline ends came to 12 bases. This CDR3 is 16 amino acids long. Germline loops: CDR1 MGHDK, CDR2 SYGVNS. CDR3 region: CASSERAGSSTDTQYF. The CDR3 nucleotides are TGTGCCAGCAGTGAAAGGGCAGGCTCTAGCACAGATACGCAGTATTTT.

The J gene is TRBJ2-6, the V gene TRBV3-1 (or the pseudogene TRBV3-2); no reliable D call. The germline gives CDR1 LGHDT, CDR2 YNNKEL (reference sequence). The CDR3 runs to 12 residues. V was trimmed by 5 bases and J by 8 bases, leaving 7 bases between them. This chain's CDR3 is CASSSRTNVLTF. The DNA of the CDR3 is TGTGCCAGCAGCTCGAGGACCAACGTCCTGACTTTC.

This clone was counted once. J is TRBJ2-3 and V is TRBV11-3; TRBD2 agrees at 7 bases. The CDR3 totals 15 residues. Germline V lookup: CDR1 SGHNT, CDR2 YENEEA. The V gene end was trimmed by 3 bases and the J gene end by 3 bases; junction bases not matched to a gene: 6. The CDR3 reads CASSLLAVGTDTQYF. The DNA for the CDR3 is TGTGCCAGCAGCTTGCTAGCGGTAGGGACAGATACGCAGTATTTT.

The chain uses TRBV7-2 and TRBJ1-1; D uncertain. With 5 bases removed from V and 5 bases from J, the gap between germline ends came to 15 bases. The germline V gene has CDR1 SGHTA and CDR2 FQGNSA. This CDR3 comprises 14 residues. CDR3 sequence (DNA): TGTGCCAGCAGCCCCCGCCTAGTAGGGACTGAAGCTTTCTTT. Protein: CASSPRLVGTEAFF.

The chain uses TRBV2 and TRBJ1-2; D is undetermined. From germline, CDR1 is SNHLY and CDR2 FYNNEI. Between the trimmed V and J ends, which lost 6 bases and 6 bases, there was a span of 14 bases. This CDR3 is 13 amino acids long. The CDR3 DNA reads TGTGCCAGCAGAAGTATAGGGTGGGATGGCTACACCTTC. It is translated as CASRSIGWDGYTF.

The genes are TRBV4-2 and TRBJ1-6; a possible D gene is TRBD1 (5 bases). Germline V lookup: CDR1 LGHNA, CDR2 YNFKEQ. The germline V and J ends were trimmed by 0 bases and 6 bases, with 12 bases remaining between them. The length of the CDR3 is 16 residues. The CDR3 bases are TGTGCCAGCAGCCAAGAAAGGGGACTGTCTAATTCACCCCTCCACTTT. It codes for CASSQERGLSNSPLHF.

The chain couples TRBV6-5 to TRBJ1-6; maybe TRBD1 (5 bases). V gave up 4 bases and J gave up 4 bases, with 11 bases separating them. The CDR3 loop spans 15 amino acids. CDR1 and CDR2 from the germline V gene are MNHEY and SVGAGI. CDR3 sequence reads: CASSSYRPYNSPLHF. In nucleotides, the CDR3 is TGTGCCAGCAGTTCATACAGGCCTTATAATTCACCCCTCCACTTT.

V and J are TRBV9 and TRBJ2-7; possible D gene TRBD2, 5 bases. This CDR3 spans 15 amino acids. The V gene lost 0 bases and the J gene lost 5 bases, with 15 bases spanning the gap. Germline values: CDR1 SGDLS, CDR2 YYNGEE. The CDR3 DNA follows: TGTGCCAGCAGCGTAGAGAGCGGTGCCACGGACGAGCAGTACTTC. Its protein is CASSVESGATDEQYF.

The V call is TRBV5-6, the J call TRBJ2-6; D is uncertain. This CDR3 contains 14 residues. Trimming shortened V by 2 bases and J by 1 base, and 4 bases separated the two germline ends. Germline CDR1 is SGHDT and CDR2 is YYEEEE. This CDR3 is CASSLQSGANVLTF. CDR3 nucleotide sequence: TGTGCCAGCAGCTTACAATCTGGGGCCAACGTCCTGACTTTC.

This clone was picked up one time. In nucleotides, the CDR3 is TGTGCCAGTAGTGCCCAAGCCGGGACCGACGGAAACACCATATATTTT. It is translated as CASSAQAGTDGNTIYF. V usage is TRBV19 and J usage is TRBJ1-3; weak D call: TRBD1 (5 bases). The CDR3 totals 16 residues. The V gene lost 5 bases and the J gene lost 4 bases, with 18 bases spanning the gap. Germline V lookup: CDR1 LNHDA, CDR2 SQIVND (reference sequence).

Here the CDR3 reads CASSLGREAFF. CDR3 DNA sequence: TGTGCCAGCAGCTTGGGGAGAGAAGCTTTCTTT. The chain has TRBV5-6 and TRBJ1-1; D is undetermined. CDR3 size: 11 residues. The V and J ends lost 0 bases and 8 bases respectively, with 5 bases between them. The germline gives CDR1 SGHDT, CDR2 YYEEEE. Using reference TRBV5-6 and TRBJ1-1 for the parts outside the CDR3, the full variable domain is DAGVTQSPTHLIKTRGQQVTLRCSPKSGHDTVSWYQQALGQGPQFIFQYYEEEERQRGNFPDRFSGHQFPNYSSELNVNALLLGDSALYLCASSLGREAFFGQGTRLTVV.

The chain carries TRBV6-2 or TRBV6-3 and TRBJ1-5, with a possible D match to TRBD1 (6 bases). V lost 2 bases and J lost 8, with 16 bases in between. Germline CDR1 reads MNHEY; CDR2 reads SVGEGT. This CDR3 spans 15 amino acids. In DNA form, the CDR3 reads TGTGCCAGCAGTTACGGCGGTTTAGGGGGTGAGCCCCAGCATTTT. Protein sequence: CASSYGGLGGEPQHF.

The chain couples TRBV5-1 to TRBJ2-5, with D hard to call. The CDR3 extends over 15 amino acids. Deletions cut 0 bases from V and 2 bases from J, with 11 bases between. Germline V gene lookup returns CDR1 SGHRS and CDR2 YFSETQ. This CDR3 reads CASSLEAAGQETQYF. The CDR3 DNA is TGCGCCAGCAGCTTGGAGGCGGCAGGACAAGAGACCCAGTACTTC.